What follows are 24 T cell receptor beta chains derived from one specimen sequenced in a study of shared clonotypes between healthy human individuals. Assay: immunoSEQ multiplex PCR; the TCRdb copy retains only in-frame clones and omits some. The sample comprises more than 2 million clones, approximately 96% of which are singletons, and around 0.13% rests with the top ten. Sequenced: naive CD4+ T cells sorted from blood. Subset here: CD45RA+ positively selected. Receptors were obtained from a man between 18 and 35 years old in good health.

The chain links TRBV6-9 to TRBJ1-6; tentatively, D is TRBD1 (6 bases). Per the germline V gene, CDR1 is MNHGY and CDR2 is SVAAGI. The CDR3 covers 20 residues. V was shortened by 6 bases and J by 0 bases, with 24 bases between the two germline ends. CDR3 amino acids: CASSKPDAGTGSSYNSPLHF. The CDR3 nucleotides are TGTGCCAGCAGCAAACCTGATGCGGGCACAGGGAGCTCCTATAATTCACCCCTCCACTTT.

The chain combines TRBV7-9 with TRBJ2-5; TRBD1 is a possible D gene (5 bases). The CDR3 is 15 amino acids. Germline CDR1 is SEHNR and CDR2 is FQNEAQ (reference sequence). V lost 5 bases, J lost 4 bases, and 17 bases lay in between. The CDR3 nucleotides read TGTGCCAGCAGCGAAGGGCAGGACATCCGAGAGACCCAGTACTTC. Its protein is CASSEGQDIRETQYF.

V and J are TRBV29-1 and TRBJ1-2; 8 bases are shared with TRBD1. CDR3 size: 14 residues. J was trimmed by 4 bases and V by 1 base; bases with no gene match: 5. Looked up from germline, CDR1 is SQVTM and CDR2 is ANQGSEA. CDR3 in amino acids: CSVEGTGFTYGYTF. As DNA, the CDR3 is TGCAGCGTTGAAGGGACAGGGTTTACCTATGGCTACACCTTC.

V usage is TRBV10-3 and J usage is TRBJ2-1; 9 bases map to TRBD2. CDR1 ENHRY and CDR2 SYGVKD come from the germline V gene. Losses at the gene ends were 2 bases for V and 7 bases for J; bases not matched to a gene: 9. The CDR3 loop spans 16 amino acids. CDR3: CAISEPIAGDGNEQFF. CDR3 nucleotide sequence: TGTGCCATCAGTGAGCCGATAGCGGGAGATGGGAATGAGCAGTTCTTC.

The gene calls are TRBV5-6 and TRBJ1-2; 7 nucleotides line up with TRBD1. The V gene end was trimmed by 3 bases and the J gene end by 6 bases; junction bases not matched to a gene: 8. The germline V gene encodes CDR1 SGHDT and CDR2 YYEEEE. The CDR3 is 14 residues long. CDR3 DNA: TGTGCCAGCAGCTCGTTCAGGGGGAGGCATGGCTACACCTTC. It specifies CASSSFRGRHGYTF.

This chain uses TRBV5-1 with TRBJ2-1; possibly TRBD2 for D (5 bases). Looked up from germline, CDR1 is SGHRS and CDR2 is YFSETQ. This CDR3 has 16 residues. V was trimmed by 0 bases and J by 3 bases, leaving 13 bases between them. CDR3 nucleotides: TGCGCCAGCAGCTTGGCCATCGGCGGGTACTACAATGAGCAGTTCTTC. Its translation: CASSLAIGGYYNEQFF.

V and J are TRBV5-4 and TRBJ1-1; D is unclear. The V and J ends lost 4 bases and 5 bases respectively, with 15 bases between them. Germline-derived CDR1 and CDR2 are SGHNT and YYREEE (reference sequence). This CDR3 is built from 14 residues. Here the CDR3 reads CASSLREGATEAFF. The CDR3 DNA follows: TGTGCCAGCAGCCTCAGAGAGGGTGCGACTGAAGCTTTCTTT.

The chain employs TRBV9 and TRBJ2-3, with D hard to call. Per the germline V gene, CDR1 is SGDLS and CDR2 is YYNGEE. With 3 bases removed from V and 2 bases from J, the gap between germline ends came to 13 bases. The CDR3 has 15 amino acids. The CDR3 sequence is CASSARGITTDTQYF. The CDR3 nucleotides are TGTGCCAGCAGCGCTCGTGGGATTACCACAGATACGCAGTATTTT.

Only one count was recorded for this clone. This chain joins TRBV10-3 and TRBJ2-1, with 11 bases fitting TRBD2. Germline assignment: CDR1 ENHRY and CDR2 SYGVKD. With 6 bases clipped from V and 10 bases from J, the junction kept 8 bases outside the gene matches. The length of the CDR3 is 14 residues. The CDR3 DNA reads TGTGCCATCAGGACTAGCGGGGTCGATGGGGAGCAGTTCTTC. This translates into CAIRTSGVDGEQFF.

The rearrangement joins TRBV11-2 to TRBJ2-1; no definite D call. Germline-derived CDR1 and CDR2 are SGHAT and FQNNGV. The V end lost 0 bases, the J end lost 0 bases, and 6 bases lay between the germline ends. This CDR3 comprises 15 residues. The CDR3: CASSLDVVSYNEQFF. The CDR3 bases are TGTGCCAGCAGCTTAGATGTCGTCTCCTACAATGAGCAGTTCTTC.

The rearrangement uses TRBV5-4 and TRBJ1-1; possibly TRBD1 for D (5 bases). The V and J ends lost 0 bases and 1 base respectively, with 10 bases between them. The CDR3 is 15 residues long. Per germline, CDR1 SGHNT and CDR2 YYREEE (reference sequence). Written as DNA, the CDR3 is TGTGCCAGCAGCTTGGTCCGCGGGGGGAACACTGAAGCTTTCTTT. This translates into CASSLVRGGNTEAFF. The whole variable domain, remainder taken from reference TRBV5-4 and TRBJ1-1, is ETGVTQSPTHLIKTRGQQVTLRCSSQSGHNTVSWYQQALGQGPQFIFQYYREEENGRGNFPPRFSGLQFPNYSSELNVNALELDDSALYLCASSLVRGGNTEAFFGQGTRLTVV.

The rearrangement joins TRBV27 to TRBJ1-4; no definite D call. The CDR3 is 15 residues long. Germline CDR1 MNHEY, CDR2 SMNVEV (reference sequence). V lost 0 bases and J 11 bases, leaving 16 bases between the germline ends. CDR3 DNA: TGTGCCAGCAGTTTATCAGGAGGGAAGAGTGGGAAACTGTTTTTT. Translation gives CASSLSGGKSGKLFF. Together with reference TRBV27 and TRBJ1-4, the CDR3 gives the full variable domain: EAQVTQNPRYLITVTGKKLTVTCSQNMNHEYMSWYRQDPGLGLRQIYYSMNVEVTDKGDVPEGYKVSRKEKRNFPLILESPSPNQTSLYFCASSLSGGKSGKLFFGSGTQLSVL.

The rearrangement joins TRBV5-6 to TRBJ2-7, with 7 bases matching TRBD1. This CDR3 has 14 amino acids. J lost 6 bases, V lost 2 bases, and 8 bases had no gene match. Per germline, CDR1 SGHDT and CDR2 YYEEEE. The chain's CDR3 is CASSFGDRASEQYF. The CDR3 DNA reads as TGTGCCAGCAGCTTTGGAGACAGGGCTTCCGAGCAGTACTTC.

The V and J genes are TRBV9 and TRBJ2-5; no clear D. This CDR3 has 13 amino acids. V gave up 4 bases and J gave up 3 bases, with 10 bases separating them. CDR1 and CDR2 from the germline V gene are SGDLS and YYNGEE. The CDR3 coding sequence is TGTGCCAGCAGCAACGCCCCAGAAGAGACCCAGTACTTC. Protein product: CASSNAPEETQYF.

V usage is TRBV12-5 and J usage is TRBJ2-7; 7 bases line up with TRBD1. In germline, CDR1 is LGHNT, CDR2 FRNRAP. The length of the CDR3 is 14 residues. The trim removed 0 bases at V and 4 bases at J, leaving 3 bases unmatched. Here the CDR3 DNA reads TGTGCTAGTGGTTTGGTTGGACAGGCTTACGAGCAGTACTTC. The encoded protein is CASGLVGQAYEQYF.

The chain is built from TRBV30 and TRBJ1-2, with D maybe TRBD1 (6 bases). Germline loops: CDR1 GTSNPN, CDR2 SVGIG (reference sequence). V gave up 2 bases and J gave up 8 bases, with 24 bases separating them. The CDR3 is 16 residues long. The CDR3 sequence is CAWSLGGDSSFRGYTF. CDR3 in DNA: TGTGCCTGGAGTCTAGGGGGTGACAGTTCCTTCCGGGGCTACACCTTC.

V and J are TRBV5-4 and TRBJ2-7; 9 nucleotides agree with TRBD1. The germline CDR1 and CDR2 sequences are SGHNT and YYREEE (reference sequence). V was clipped by 4 bases and J by 0 bases; unmatched bases: 5. The CDR3 runs to 15 residues. The CDR3 loop is CASSRGQGGSYEQYF. DNA for the CDR3: TGTGCCAGCAGCCGGGGACAGGGCGGCTCCTACGAGCAGTACTTC.

V is TRBV6-6 and J is TRBJ2-1; D might be TRBD1 or TRBD2, each matching 5 bases. Trimming took 4 bases from V and 0 from J, leaving 13 bases between them. Per the germline V gene, CDR1 is MNHNY and CDR2 is SVGAGI (reference sequence). The CDR3 consists of 16 residues. This CDR3 reads CASSSRGRSSYNEQFF. The CDR3 nucleotides read TGTGCCAGCAGTTCCCGGGGCCGGAGCTCCTACAATGAGCAGTTCTTC.

V is TRBV2 and J is TRBJ2-2; weak D call: TRBD1 (6 bases). V was trimmed by 6 bases and J by 6 bases, leaving 11 bases between them. CDR1 is SNHLY and CDR2 is FYNNEI in the germline V gene. The CDR3 totals 13 residues. The CDR3 spells CASRTTGSGELFF. The CDR3 region has the DNA TGTGCCAGCAGGACTACAGGGTCCGGGGAGCTGTTTTTT.

This clone was seen a single time. The gene calls are TRBV6-1 and TRBJ1-1; D remains unclear. Germline V gene sequence: CDR1 MNHNS, CDR2 SASEGT. V was clipped by 6 bases and J by 0 bases, with 11 bases between them. CDR3 size: 14 residues. CDR3 region: CASREYIMNTEAFF. CDR3 in DNA: TGTGCCAGCAGGGAGTATATCATGAACACTGAAGCTTTCTTT.

A remark on this clone: A much larger clone sits a single nucleotide away, making a read error possible. The same CDR3 arises from other DNA sequences in this sample as well. The rearrangement joins TRBV5-1 to TRBJ1-2; 7 bases line up with TRBD1. CDR3 size: 13 residues. The germline CDR1 and CDR2 sequences are SGHRS and YFSETQ. V lost 3 bases, J lost 3 bases, and 2 bases stayed unmatched. As DNA, the CDR3 is TGCGCCAGCAGCTCCACAGGGGACTATGGCTACACCTTC. Its translation: CASSSTGDYGYTF.

The rearrangement uses TRBV6-6 and TRBJ1-5, with D maybe TRBD1 (5 bases). CDR3 size: 16 residues. V was trimmed by 6 bases and J by 7 bases, leaving 22 bases between them. Germline CDR1 MNHNY, CDR2 SVGAGI (reference sequence). CDR3 loop: CASSLGAIGMGQPQHF. DNA for the CDR3: TGTGCCAGCAGCCTCGGGGCGATAGGCATGGGACAGCCCCAGCATTTT.

The chain joins TRBV9 to TRBJ2-7; D perhaps matches TRBD2 (6 bases). The ends were cut back, 1 base at V and 0 bases at J, with 11 bases in the middle. The V gene's germline CDR1 is SGDLS and CDR2 YYNGEE. The CDR3 is 15 amino acids. The CDR3 sequence: CASSVRGDFSYEQYF. The CDR3 coding sequence is TGTGCCAGCAGCGTACGAGGGGACTTCTCCTACGAGCAGTACTTC.

This chain connects TRBV5-6 to TRBJ1-6; 7 bases are shared with TRBD1. The CDR3 totals 15 residues. Germline V gene data show CDR1 as SGHDT and CDR2 as YYEEEE. The ends lost 3 bases at V and 10 bases at J; junction bases unmatched: 10. CDR3 region: CASSSQGVQLSPLHF. The CDR3 DNA follows: TGTGCCAGCAGCTCTCAGGGGGTTCAGTTGTCACCCCTCCACTTT.